These 21 T cell receptor beta chains came from one sample sequenced in a study of T cells in Graves' hyperthyroidism and ophthalmopathy. Authors of the study amplified TCR beta CDR3 regions from RNA transcripts. Using the HTBI primer set, a first-round RT-PCR was run on the TCR CDR3. MiXCR, applied by TCRdb to the multiplex PCR reads, yields one record per CDR3 protein. The sample comprises about 420,000 distinct CDR3 sequences, around 13% of which are singletons, and about 5% rests with the top ten. Sequencing was performed on blood. The receptors were gathered from a woman between 18 and 29 years old with Graves' hyperthyroidism.

This clonotype occurred many times. V and J are TRBV7-8 and TRBJ2-5, with D perhaps TRBD1 (6 bases). V shed 1 base and J shed 2 bases, with 14 bases lying between them. The germline CDR1 and CDR2 sequences are SGHVS and FQNEAQ. The CDR3 has 16 residues. CDR3 coding DNA: TGTGCCAGCAGCTTAGGGGTCAGGCAGGGGCAAGAGACCCAGTACTTC. Translation gives CASSLGVRQGQETQYF.

This clonotype was detected many times. J is TRBJ2-1 and V is TRBV3-1; perhaps TRBD2 as D (6 bases). V lost 1 base to trimming and J lost 9 bases, with 10 bases between them. There are 13 residues in the CDR3. Germline lookup yields CDR1 LGHDT and CDR2 YNNKEL (reference sequence). The CDR3: CASSQGGDFEQFF. CDR3 nucleotide sequence: TGTGCCAGCAGCCAAGGGGGGGATTTTGAGCAGTTCTTC.

This clonotype came up many times. The chain uses TRBV7-3 and TRBJ2-7; maybe TRBD2 (6 bases). The V gene's germline CDR1 is SGHTA and CDR2 FQGTGA. This CDR3 has 16 amino acids. V was pared by 2 bases and J by 3 bases, with 17 bases between. The CDR3 DNA sequence: TGTGCCAGCAGCTTAGGGCCTGTCCAGGGAGGCTACGAGCAGTACTTC. Its translation: CASSLGPVQGGYEQYF.

This clonotype was observed many times. This chain links TRBV28 with TRBJ2-7, with D uncertain. The ends were cut back, 3 bases at V and 2 bases at J, with 11 bases in the middle. Germline assignment: CDR1 MDHEN and CDR2 SYDVKM. The length of the CDR3 is 14 residues. DNA of the CDR3: TGTGCCAGCAGTTTTTTAGGCCGTACCTACGAGCAGTACTTC. This encodes CASSFLGRTYEQYF.

The sample holds many counts of this clonotype. The chain couples TRBV6-1 to TRBJ1-5, with D maybe TRBD1 (5 bases). Germline lookup yields CDR1 MNHNS and CDR2 SASEGT. The V end was cut by 7 bases, the J end by 6 bases, with 13 bases between. The CDR3 runs 13 residues. Written as DNA, the CDR3 is TGTGCCAGCACCCGGGGGGAGGTTCAGCCCCAGCATTTT. This translates into CASTRGEVQPQHF.

This clonotype was detected ten times or more. The chain couples TRBV2 to TRBJ1-1; maybe TRBD1 (5 bases). The length of the CDR3 is 13 residues. CDR1 and CDR2 from the germline V gene are SNHLY and FYNNEI. Trimming removed 4 bases at V and 1 base at J, with 7 bases between. CDR3 coding DNA: TGTGCCAGCAGTGGGGACTCGAACACTGAAGCTTTCTTT. This translates into CASSGDSNTEAFF.

This clonotype was detected ten times or more. The V and J genes are TRBV20-1 and TRBJ2-1; 7 bases map to TRBD2. CDR1 DFQATT and CDR2 SNEGSKA come from the germline V gene (reference sequence). V was pared by 1 base and J by 5 bases, with 5 bases of the junction left unmatched. The CDR3 is 14 residues long. DNA for the CDR3: TGCAGTGCTAGAGGCGGGAGCAGGGACAATGAGCAGTTCTTC. Amino acids: CSARGGSRDNEQFF.

This clonotype has at least ten counts. The V gene is TRBV20-1, the J gene TRBJ2-5; 10 bases are shared with TRBD1. This CDR3 contains 14 residues. The V segment lost 3 bases and the J segment 3 bases; nucleotides outside the gene matches: 4. CDR1 and CDR2 from the germline V gene are DFQATT and SNEGSKA (reference sequence). The CDR3 loop is CSASAGTGEETQYF. DNA for the CDR3: TGCAGTGCTAGCGCCGGGACAGGGGAAGAGACCCAGTACTTC.

This chain links TRBV27 with TRBJ2-2; D remains ambiguous. Germline V CDR1 and CDR2: MNHEY, SMNVEV (reference sequence). Trimming took 7 bases from V and 6 from J, leaving 12 bases between them. The length of the CDR3 is 13 residues. DNA for the CDR3: TGTGCCAGCACCCTCTGGGGATCCGGGGAGCTGTTTTTT. Amino acids: CASTLWGSGELFF.

In this sample, this clonotype turned up a few times. V is TRBV20-1 and J is TRBJ2-2; D remains unclear. Trimming took 3 bases from V and 2 from J, leaving 4 bases between them. This CDR3 region has 12 residues. Per the germline V gene, CDR1 is DFQATT and CDR2 is SNEGSKA (reference sequence). CDR3 amino acids: CSASKNTGELFF. The CDR3 DNA sequence: TGCAGTGCTAGTAAAAACACCGGGGAGCTGTTTTTT.

This chain uses TRBV15 with TRBJ2-5; 12 bases agree with TRBD1. CDR1 is LNHNV and CDR2 is YYDKDF in the germline V gene (reference sequence). This CDR3 region has 14 residues. The V segment lost 8 bases and the J segment 4 bases; nucleotides outside the gene matches: 5. The CDR3 bases are TGTGCCACCCGGGACAGGGGGCTAGTAGAGACCCAGTACTTC. Protein sequence: CATRDRGLVETQYF.

Here the CDR3 reads CSARGWEANAQQFF. CDR3 sequence (DNA): TGCAGTGCTAGAGGATGGGAGGCGAACGCCCAGCAGTTCTTC. The rearrangement uses TRBV20-1 and TRBJ2-1; D possibly corresponds to TRBD2 (6 bases). The CDR3 is 14 residues long. CDR1 and CDR2 from the germline V gene are DFQATT and SNEGSKA (reference sequence). Between the trimmed V and J ends, which lost 1 base and 11 bases, there was a span of 18 bases.

This clonotype occurred many times. The chain is built from TRBV20-1 and TRBJ2-7; D call uncertain. CDR1 is DFQATT and CDR2 is SNEGSKA in the germline V gene (reference sequence). The CDR3 loop spans 14 amino acids. Trimming pared 0 bases from V and 0 bases from J, leaving 9 bases between. The CDR3 coding sequence is TGCAGTGCTAGAGATGTAAAGGGCTCCTACGAGCAGTACTTC. It encodes CSARDVKGSYEQYF.

The rearrangement joins TRBV5-1 to TRBJ2-1, with TRBD2 matching 14 bases. Losses at the gene ends were 4 bases for V and 5 bases for J; bases not matched to a gene: 8. The CDR3 loop spans 17 amino acids. Germline CDR1 is SGHRS and CDR2 is YFSETQ. The CDR3 loop is CASSPGLAGVRNNEQFF. Written as DNA, the CDR3 is TGCGCCAGCAGCCCGGGACTAGCGGGAGTGAGGAACAATGAGCAGTTCTTC.

This clonotype has ten or more counts. The genes are TRBV30 and TRBJ2-7, with 9 bases that match TRBD2. The germline V gene encodes CDR1 GTSNPN and CDR2 SVGIG (reference sequence). The CDR3 is 16 residues long. V gave up 2 bases and J gave up 2 bases; unmatched junction bases: 10. CDR3 amino acids: CAWSRASGNRAYEQYF. The CDR3 coding sequence is TGTGCCTGGAGTCGGGCTAGCGGGAATCGGGCCTACGAGCAGTACTTC.

There are many counts of this clonotype. The chain combines TRBV7-9 with TRBJ2-2; D is uncertain. Looked up from germline, CDR1 is SEHNR and CDR2 is FQNEAQ (reference sequence). This CDR3 spans 12 amino acids. V dropped 3 bases and J dropped 7 bases, with 6 bases sitting between them. The CDR3 sequence: CASSFGGGELFF. CDR3 sequence (DNA): TGTGCCAGCAGCTTTGGCGGCGGGGAGCTGTTTTTT.

This clonotype was counted many times. The V and J genes are TRBV24-1 and TRBJ2-3, with no clear D. This CDR3 is 14 amino acids long. Deletions cut 7 bases from V and 3 bases from J, with 13 bases between. Germline CDR1 reads KGHDR; CDR2 reads SFDVKD. CDR3 coding DNA: TGTGCCACCAGAAGTTCGAAGGGAACAGATACGCAGTATTTT. Residues: CATRSSKGTDTQYF.

Remarks on this clonotype: This clone may be a read error of a much larger clone one base away. This chain links TRBV6-1 with TRBJ2-3; D is unclear. Per germline, CDR1 MNHNS and CDR2 SASEGT. The CDR3 extends over 11 amino acids. The CDR3 sequence: CASSHGDTRYF. The DNA for the CDR3 is TGTGCCAGCAGTCATGGAGATACGCGGTATTTT.

This clonotype was detected ten times or more. The J gene is TRBJ2-1, the V gene TRBV7-9; 9 bases map to TRBD1. V was clipped by 4 bases and J by 2 bases; unmatched bases: 9. In germline, CDR1 is SEHNR, CDR2 FQNEAQ (reference sequence). The CDR3 totals 17 residues. CDR3 nucleotides: TGTGCCAGCAGCTGGCGGGTCCGGGACAGGGCCTACAATGAGCAGTTCTTC. Translating it yields CASSWRVRDRAYNEQFF.

For this clonotype: The junction differs from germline at one of its ends, possibly a read error. This chain uses TRBV5-1 with TRBJ2-1; no firm D call. The CDR3 runs 13 residues. From germline, CDR1 is SGHRS and CDR2 YFSETQ. CDR3: CASSLAVSNEQFF. In nucleotides, the CDR3 is TGTGCCAGCAGCTTGGCCGTAAGCAATGAGCAGTTCTTC.

This clonotype was recorded a few times. The rearrangement uses TRBV15 and TRBJ1-5; the match to TRBD1 covers 9 bases. The CDR3 sequence is 15 residues long. Germline CDR1 and CDR2: LNHNV and YYDKDF (reference sequence). V lost 0 bases, J lost 7 bases, and 4 bases stayed unmatched. This CDR3 reads CATSRDSTGGQPQHF. In DNA form, the CDR3 reads TGTGCCACCAGCAGAGACTCGACAGGGGGACAGCCCCAGCATTTT.